The 8 T cell receptor beta chains below come from one sample, sequenced in a study of blood T cell repertoires in COVID-19 (dated by TCRdb to the early 2020s). Library prep was done by the immunoSEQ multiplex PCR assay. Held by TCRdb, this immuneACCESS table contains in-frame sequences only and omits some clones. Under half of the omission traces to an unresolved V gene where checked; the cause of the rest is unknown. A total of around 260,000 clones appear in this sample, approximately 90% of them only once. 2% to 2.5% of the sample comes from the top ten. The specimen sequenced was peripheral blood. These receptors came from a woman in her twenties or thirties with COVID-19, enrolled during active disease.

This chain joins TRBV5-1 and TRBJ2-1; D perhaps matches TRBD2 (5 bases). V was pared by 3 bases and J by 2 bases, with 9 bases between. Germline V lookup: CDR1 SGHRS, CDR2 YFSETQ. The CDR3 runs 14 residues. Written as DNA, the CDR3 is TGCGCCAGCAGCTCCAGCGGTCCCTACAATGAGCAGTTCTTC. This encodes CASSSSGPYNEQFF.

V and J are TRBV10-3 and TRBJ2-5; 8 bases align to TRBD1. J was trimmed by 4 bases and V by 8 bases; bases with no gene match: 9. This CDR3 region has 14 residues. Germline CDR1 ENHRY, CDR2 SYGVKD. The CDR3 protein is CAIGKDRVGETQYF. CDR3 DNA sequence: TGTGCCATCGGCAAGGACAGGGTAGGAGAGACCCAGTACTTC.

This chain uses TRBV5-8 with TRBJ1-1; 12 nucleotides align to TRBD1. V lost 0 bases and J lost 5; bases outside the gene matches: 8. The CDR3 is 17 amino acids. The germline V gene encodes CDR1 SGHTS and CDR2 YDEGEE. The DNA of the CDR3 is TGTGCCAGCAGCTTGGCCGGGACAGGGGGCGCGAGGACTGAAGCTTTCTTT. Translated: CASSLAGTGGARTEAFF.

The J gene is TRBJ1-5, the V gene TRBV19; D unresolved. The length of the CDR3 is 13 residues. Trimming cost V 7 bases and J 1 base, with 8 bases left between them. Germline V CDR1 and CDR2: LNHDA, SQIVND (reference sequence). CDR3 sequence: CASNGQSNQPQHF. The CDR3 DNA is TGTGCCAGTAATGGGCAAAGCAATCAGCCCCAGCATTTT.

To note about this clone: The conserved final phenylalanine or tryptophan is absent from the CDR3, which likely points to a read error. No DNA is shown, since the ends of the CDR3 on it are uncertain; the CDR3 is the one TCRdb lists. CDR3 sequence: CASSFGYLRVP. This rearrangement joins TRBV7-9 to TRBJ2-4; the table's D call of TRBD2 was not tested on the DNA. CDR1 is SEHNR, CDR2 FQNEAQ, per germline (reference sequence). From its first to its last residue, the CDR3 has 11 amino acids.

V and J are TRBV19 and TRBJ2-2, with 10 bases identical to TRBD1. The CDR3 contains 14 residues. The J segment lost 7 bases and the V segment lost 9 bases, leaving 8 bases of the junction unmatched. Germline-derived CDR1 and CDR2 are LNHDA and SQIVND (reference sequence). CDR3 region: CASSPDRGRGELFF. The CDR3 DNA reads as TGTGCCAGCAGCCCAGACAGGGGGCGCGGGGAGCTGTTTTTT. Together with reference TRBV19 and TRBJ2-2, the CDR3 gives the full variable domain: DGGITQSPKYLFRKEGQNVTLSCEQNLNHDAMYWYRQDPGQGLRLIYYSQIVNDFQKGDIAEGYSVSREKKESFPLTVTSAQKNPTAFYLCASSPDRGRGELFFGEGSRLTVL.

The genes are TRBV30 and TRBJ2-5, with TRBD2 identical over 10 bases. CDR1 is GTSNPN and CDR2 is SVGIG in the germline V gene (reference sequence). This CDR3 spans 15 amino acids. V gave up 0 bases and J gave up 2 bases; unmatched junction bases: 3. CDR3 DNA: TGTGCCTGGAGTGTCCTAGCGGGAGTACAAGAGACCCAGTACTTC. Residues: CAWSVLAGVQETQYF.

V gene TRBV30 combines with J gene TRBJ1-2; D is undetermined. Germline CDR1 GTSNPN, CDR2 SVGIG (reference sequence). The CDR3 is made up of 12 amino acids. Trimming removed 0 bases from V and 6 bases from J, with 8 bases in between. CDR3 sequence (DNA): TGTGCCTGGAGTGTGGGAGTGCATGGCTACACCTTC. Amino acid sequence: CAWSVGVHGYTF.